This T cell receptor (beta chain) was documented in a study of cytomegalovirus exposure and HLA in healthy donors (dated by TCRdb to about 2017). Notes on the research overall: According to an earlier analysis of 550 to 750 of the donors, 150 million to 200 million T cells yielded roughly 110 million unique TCR beta sequences and less than 300 Gb of sequence data. About 300 gigabases of sequencing data and around 87 million unique TCR sequences were included in an early release covering 550 to 650 HLA-typed donors. The genetic ancestry cluster associated with self-reported Caucasian donors included 81% of the 300 to 450 genotyped donors. The study was designed to test whether signatures of past pathogen exposure could be identified by cataloging public T cell receptors. The study used immunosequencing to profile the T cell repertoires of about 670 subjects and linked those repertoires to cytomegalovirus serostatus. In addition to the first cohort of 666 subjects, a separate validation cohort of over 90 different subjects was used. High-throughput TCR immunosequencing, statistical association of individual TCRs with disease status, and machine learning were combined to predict cytomegalovirus infection status. A later analysis re-examined previously published TCR beta repertoires from 600 to 700 donors and added high-resolution HLA genotyping to investigate patterns of TCR occurrence. The later analysis used no new phenotypic data to find candidate immune exposures, relying instead on TCR beta sequences and their occurrence across donors. In an earlier analysis of roughly 540 of the donors, high-throughput TCR beta sequencing was used to judge whether each TCR beta V gene segment behaved as functional or pseudogenic. Donor age, sex, ethnicity and CMV serostatus were compiled together with the repertoire data. A later genetic analysis used genome-wide SNP genotypes for about 60% of the roughly 700 donors, treating that subset as a discovery cohort. All discovery cohort repertoires had been generated on a single sequencing platform. Both class I and class II loci were covered by HLA typing, at four-digit resolution. The number of donors typed differed by locus, with roughly 629-640 for A, B, C, DRB1 and DQB1, 522 for DQA1, 600 to 610 for DPA1, and 472 for DPB1. Roughly 5 DR-DQ haplotypes were treated as single units for association and clustering because of strong linkage in the cohort. Among several hundred genotyped donors of the cohort, an average of approximately 240,000 unique TCR beta nucleotide sequences was sequenced per donor, of which 15% to 20% were non-productive.

With regard to this clone: Its antigen is still unknown. Per-base qualities were not stored, and no clone one base away is much larger. Other DNA sequences from this sample encode an identical CDR3 as well.

In total, around 600 healthy bone marrow donors made up the cohort. At the time of sampling, every cohort member was nominally healthy, though immune exposures that went unrecorded were likely present. The donor was CMV seronegative and belonged to the group of roughly 330 seronegative cohort members. Each donor provided a peripheral blood sample, and peripheral blood mononuclear cells were used for TCR beta sequencing. Genomic DNA was extracted from the blood cell samples with the Qiagen DNeasy Blood Extraction Kit. What the work shows at the level of the full study, not this receptor alone: The presence/absence analyses assumed that sequencing depth was roughly uniform across donors, and that assumption may not be true. The authors suggested that the approach could potentially be extended to other disease states and immunological phenotypes. Some IMGT-functional V segments, including TRBV6-2 and TRBV6-3, could not be distinguished by the 87-base-pair reads and were therefore excluded. A further reported finding was that TCR beta sequences accurately predicted the HLA-A and HLA-B alleles for most subjects in the first cohort. Most CMV-associated TCR beta chains appeared to be HLA-restricted in a later analysis, and the HLA associations seemed to be driven largely by CMV exposure. A group of highly shared sequence variants was considered likely to be a technical artifact of the sequencing pipeline. Three of the identified cytomegalovirus-associated TCR beta chains were confirmed in vitro to be specific for cytomegalovirus antigens. According to a later genetic analysis, donors in an Asian-associated ancestry cluster had fewer N-insertions in productive TCRs than the approximately 700-donor mean. While some public TCRs were present in many individuals, most TCR sequences turned up only very rarely across donors. Broadly in line with IMGT annotations, most TCR beta V segments showed up in productive rearrangements about 87% or about 30% of the time in an earlier analysis of around 550 of the donors. In a later analysis, HLA-associated TCR beta chains were found to be more clonally expanded and to have lower generation probabilities than equally common non-associated chains. In a later analysis, several top co-occurrence clusters were reported to appear linked to parvovirus B19, influenza, CMV and Epstein-Barr virus. The classifier was reported to diagnose cytomegalovirus status with high specificity and sensitivity in both the original cohort and the validation cohort. A total of fewer than 200 TCR beta chains were listed by the study as associated with cytomegalovirus. Strong co-occurrence of HLA alleles, especially DR and DQ, made assigning TCR associations to individual alleles difficult. Immune exposure information for the cohort was limited to CMV serostatus. A later genetic analysis associated a missense DCLRE1C variant with V-gene and J-gene trimming of TCR beta chains, and an independent cohort replicated the association. Over 15 rarely observed V segments, including chromosome 9 orphons, were excluded from the earlier analysis of just under 600 of the donors because counts were too low. In a later analysis, around 17,000 TCR beta sequences were associated with specific HLA alleles at a false discovery rate of 0.05. The cohort was sequenced for TCR beta chains only, and without alpha or paired-chain data the features that could be detected were limited. In a later analysis, TCR association rates were found to vary across HLA loci, with the most associated TCRs seen for DRB1 alleles and the fewest for HLA-C alleles. HLA typing was unavailable for some donors at each locus, so association tests used only the typed subset. Linkage disequilibrium might explain the correlated functional status among segregating V segments, but an unknown experimental factor could not be excluded.

Libraries were constructed by the immunoSEQ multiplex PCR assay. A mixture of 60 forward primers for TCR Vbeta segments and 13 reverse primers for TCR Jbeta segments was used in the multiplex PCR. The CDR3 region of rearranged TCR beta genes was amplified from genomic DNA with a multiplex PCR assay. On the Illumina HiSeq System, the amplified TCR beta libraries were sequenced as 87-base-pair reads. In the original analysis: In a later analysis, some 80 million unique TCR beta chains were counted across the 650 to 750 repertoires, and approximately 11 million of these chains were shared by at least two donors. Raw reads were error-corrected and collapsed into unique sequences with a nearest-neighbor algorithm that merged closely related sequences to remove PCR and sequencing errors. CDR3 sequences were aligned to IMGT reference sequences to assign V, D and J gene segments. For a sequence to be retained, a match of at least six nucleotides to both a V gene segment and a J gene segment was required. A rearrangement was called productive if the CDR3 had no stop codons and remained in frame with V and J, and every other rearrangement was called non-productive. CDR3 was defined by IMGT convention, running from the second conserved V-encoded cysteine to the conserved J-encoded phenylalanine. Sequences without an unambiguous match to a single V gene segment were excluded from the earlier analysis of about 640 of the donors. An earlier analysis of roughly 590 of the donors called V segments functional above 56.7% productive rearrangements and segregating when the between-donor standard deviation exceeded 5%. A statistical classification framework was developed to diagnose cytomegalovirus status using the catalog of TCR beta chain sequences. In a later analysis, TCR nucleotide sequences were compared against IMGT/GENE-DB human TR gene sequences so that V and J genes could be assigned. Using the TCRdist pipeline, a later analysis assigned CDR3 sequences along with most-parsimonious VDJ recombination scenarios. A later analysis defined each TCR beta chain by its CDR3 amino acid sequence plus V-gene family, and excluded reads lacking a unique V-gene family. A later analysis removed several hundred highly shared, low-generation-probability nucleotide sequences to deal with suspected cross-contamination and a sequencing artifact. In a later analysis, a clonal expansion index was calculated for each public chain from normalized within-repertoire ranks of inferred template counts. In a later analysis, generation probabilities were computed with a VDJ recombination model fitted to out-of-frame rearrangements, and the resulting probabilities were checked against IGoR. Hypergeometric tests were used in a later analysis to score TCR-TCR, TCR-HLA and TCR-CMV co-occurrence, with a repertoire-size bias correction applied to the TCR pairs. A later analysis estimated false discovery rates by permuting HLA or CMV assignments 20 times. In a later analysis, co-occurring TCRs were grouped with DBSCAN, and TCRdist sequence similarity was added when clustering was performed within HLA-allele-positive subsets. Repertoires with fewer than 30,000 or more than 120,000 public chains, plus five repertoires with anomalous nucleotide sharing, were excluded from co-occurrence clustering. TCRdb stores this immuneACCESS table with in-frame sequences only. Part of the clones is absent; in the studies checked, under half of the shortfall reflects unresolved V genes, and no reason is known for the rest. The V and J calls and clone size were taken over from that table, and D and trimming were inferred from the DNA. Within this sample are some 200,000 clones, with more than 65% of them counted one time only. 0.55% to 0.75% of the sample is held by the ten biggest clonotypes.

CDR1 and CDR2 (SNHLY, FYNNEI) derive from the germline V gene. Trimming costs V 4 bases and J 5 bases, and their ends lie 6 bases apart. Counted from cysteine to phenylalanine, this CDR3 has 12 amino acids. The read is trimmed to its CDR3 DNA, 36 bases read in frame from base 1. The sample comprised PBMCs. The receptor chain draws on TRBV2 and TRBJ2-1; no confident D gene assignment can be made. The clonotype comes from a man aged 18-30 years in good health and CMV-seronegative. CDR3 protein: CASSASDNEQFF. The bases are TGTGCCAGCAGTGCATCAGACAATGAGCAGTTCTTC. Reference TRBV2 and TRBJ2-1 genes cover what lies past the CDR3, so the full variable domain is EPEVTQTPSHQVTQMGQEVILRCVPISNHLYFYWYRQILGQKVEFLVSFYNNEISEKSEIFDDQFSVERPDGSNFTLKIRSTKLEDSAMYFCASSASDNEQFFGPGTRLTVL.